Each of the 30 T cell receptor beta chains below was sequenced from the same sample in a study of beta chain features in type 1 diabetes (dated by TCRdb to 2017 to 2018). Library preparation employed the immunoSEQ multiplex PCR assay. The High Capacity cDNA Reverse Transcription Kit was used to reverse transcribe all of the isolated RNA, meaning that expressed TCRB transcripts were what got sequenced. Imported from immuneACCESS, the table was reduced by TCRdb to in-frame sequences with V and J called. These copies leave out some clones; in studies compared against another copy, an unresolved V gene accounts for under half, and the cause of the remainder is not known. This sample holds about 350,000 clones; around 20% were observed only once. The ten most abundant clones make up around 0.044% of the sample. The source material was naive CD4+ T cells from blood. Read against the paper, the sample's cell subset or site label means: true naive CD4+ T cells. The receptors originated from a woman between 18 and 30 years old in good health.

The V and J genes are TRBV6-6 and TRBJ2-1, with 9 positions matching TRBD1. This CDR3 comprises 15 residues. The junction had 7 bases not matched to a gene; V was cut back by 5 bases and J by 5 bases. Per germline, CDR1 MNHNY and CDR2 SVGAGI (reference sequence). CDR3 sequence (DNA): TGTGCCAGCAGTGGGAGCGGGACAGGGCACAATGAGCAGTTCTTC. This translates into CASSGSGTGHNEQFF.

There are a few counts of this clone. The V gene is TRBV7-2, the J gene TRBJ2-7, with D unresolved. The CDR3 totals 13 residues. V was trimmed by 3 bases and J by 7 bases, leaving 13 bases between them. Looked up from germline, CDR1 is SGHTA and CDR2 is FQGNSA. The CDR3 protein is CASSLMREREQYF. CDR3 DNA sequence: TGTGCCAGCAGCTTGATGCGCGAGAGGGAGCAGTACTTC.

This chain joins TRBV2 and TRBJ2-5; 7 bases are shared with TRBD1. V dropped 4 bases and J dropped 5; count of bases not matched to a gene: 7. CDR3 length equals 14 residues. Germline CDR1 SNHLY, CDR2 FYNNEI. CDR3 region: CASSGQGLGETQYF. The CDR3 DNA reads TGTGCCAGCAGTGGACAGGGATTAGGCGAGACCCAGTACTTC.

This clone came up a few times. The genes are TRBV19 and TRBJ1-5, with D possibly TRBD1 on 5 matching bases. This CDR3 has 12 residues. Germline V gene lookup returns CDR1 LNHDA and CDR2 SQIVND (reference sequence). Trimming cost V 4 bases and J 6 bases, with 7 bases left between them. In DNA form, the CDR3 reads TGTGCCAGTAGTAGCCAGGGTCAGCCCCAGCATTTT. This codes for CASSSQGQPQHF.

The chain recombines TRBV11-1 with TRBJ2-1; D might be TRBD2 (7 bases). Germline-derived CDR1 and CDR2 are SGHAT and FQDESV (reference sequence). The CDR3 has 15 amino acids. Trimming shortened V by 4 bases and J by 4 bases, and 14 bases separated the two germline ends. In DNA form, the CDR3 reads TGTGCCAGCAGCTCAGAGGGGGGGGTATACAATGAGCAGTTCTTC. Protein sequence: CASSSEGGVYNEQFF.

This chain links TRBV30 with TRBJ1-4, with 11 bases aligning to TRBD1. CDR3 length: 11 residues. Trimming took 8 bases from V and 7 from J; bases not matched to a gene: 0. Germline-derived CDR1 and CDR2 are GTSNPN and SVGIG (reference sequence). The CDR3 DNA reads as TGTGCCGGACAGGGGGCTGAAAAACTGTTTTTT. Protein: CAGQGAEKLFF. The full variable domain, completed using reference TRBV30 and TRBJ1-4, is SQTIHQWPATLVQPVGSPLSLECTVEGTSNPNLYWYRQAAGRGLQLLFYSVGIGQISSEVPQNLSASRPQDRQFILSSKKLLLSDSGFYLCAGQGAEKLFFGSGTQLSVL.

Only a few counts were recorded for this clone. This sequence joins TRBV5-1 and TRBJ2-1, with 8 positions matching TRBD2. CDR3 length: 16 residues. The J segment lost 0 bases and the V segment lost 6 bases, leaving 8 bases of the junction unmatched. Germline V gene lookup returns CDR1 SGHRS and CDR2 YFSETQ. The CDR3 spells CASKSGGQPSYNEQFF. CDR3 sequence (DNA): TGCGCCAGCAAAAGCGGGGGCCAACCCTCCTACAATGAGCAGTTCTTC.

This clone came up a few times. This rearrangement joins TRBV29-1 to TRBJ1-2, with D uncertain. Germline values: CDR1 SQVTM, CDR2 ANQGSEA. The CDR3 covers 11 residues. Deletions cut 5 bases from V and 1 base from J, with 5 bases between. The CDR3 loop reads CSVTVNYGYTF. CDR3 bases: TGCAGCGTTACAGTTAACTATGGCTACACCTTC.

The genes are TRBV15 and TRBJ2-7; D is perhaps TRBD2 (5 bases). Looked up from germline, CDR1 is LNHNV and CDR2 is YYDKDF (reference sequence). This CDR3 has 14 amino acids. The ends were cut back, 1 base at V and 2 bases at J, with 9 bases in the middle. DNA for the CDR3: TGTGCCACCAGCAGAGCTCCCGGGGCCTACGAGCAGTACTTC. Translating gives CATSRAPGAYEQYF.

Concerning this clone itself: A much larger clonotype is one base distant, so this may be a read error. The chain links TRBV11-3 to TRBJ2-5; no reliable D call. In germline, CDR1 is SGHNT, CDR2 YENEEA. The CDR3 is 11 residues long. V lost 5 bases and J lost 1, with 2 bases in between. CDR3 protein: CASSLQETQYF. DNA of the CDR3: TGTGCCAGCAGCCTCCAAGAGACCCAGTACTTC.

The rearrangement joins TRBV7-6 to TRBJ2-1; 10 bases are shared with TRBD2. Trimming removed 0 bases from V and 8 bases from J; junction bases left unmatched: 7. CDR1 SGHVS and CDR2 FNYEAQ come from the germline V gene. CDR3 length equals 16 residues. Written as DNA, the CDR3 is TGTGCCAGCAGCTTAGCAGGGCCTAGCGGGAGCGATGAGCAGTTCTTC. Its protein is CASSLAGPSGSDEQFF.

This clone occurred a few times. The rearrangement links TRBV7-2 to TRBJ2-5, with a weak D call TRBD1 (5 bases). The ends were cut back, 5 bases at V and 2 bases at J, with 12 bases in the middle. Per the germline V gene, CDR1 is SGHTA and CDR2 is FQGNSA. The CDR3 loop spans 14 amino acids. As DNA, the CDR3 is TGTGCCAGCAGCACTCGGACAAATCAAGAGACCCAGTACTTC. Translating gives CASSTRTNQETQYF. Together with reference TRBV7-2 and TRBJ2-5, the CDR3 gives the full variable domain: GAGVSQSPSNKVTEKGKDVELRCDPISGHTALYWYRQSLGQGLEFLIYFQGNSAPDKSGLPSDRFSAERTGGSVSTLTIQRTQQEDSAVYLCASSTRTNQETQYFGPGTRLLVL.

The chain uses TRBV19 and TRBJ1-2; D not resolved. Germline V gene data show CDR1 as LNHDA and CDR2 as SQIVND (reference sequence). Trimming took off 6 bases at V and 0 bases at J, with 8 bases between the two ends. This CDR3 is built from 13 residues. CDR3 nucleotide sequence: TGTGCCAGTAGGACGGGTCCTAACTATGGCTACACCTTC. Protein sequence: CASRTGPNYGYTF.

There are a few counts of this clone. The chain recombines TRBV7-8 with TRBJ1-2; 7 bases map to TRBD1. The V and J ends lost 5 bases and 10 bases, in that order; junction bases with no gene match: 13. CDR1 and CDR2 (germline): SGHVS, FQNEAQ. The CDR3 runs 14 residues. The CDR3 loop is CASSQWGGQASYTF. The DNA for the CDR3 is TGTGCCAGCAGCCAATGGGGCGGACAGGCATCCTACACCTTC.

The chain carries TRBV4-3 and TRBJ2-7, with TRBD2 identical over 8 bases. CDR3 length equals 17 residues. Germline V gene data show CDR1 as LGHNA and CDR2 as YSLEER. V gave up 1 base and J gave up 0 bases; unmatched junction bases: 8. In DNA form, the CDR3 reads TGCGCCAGCAGCCAAGGTCCTGCCGGGACTAGCTCCTACGAGCAGTACTTC. Amino acids: CASSQGPAGTSSYEQYF.

With respect to this clone: The sample holds other DNA sequences that translate to the same CDR3. CDR3: CASSLGRNTEAFF. In DNA form, the CDR3 reads TGTGCCAGCAGCTTAGGTAGGAACACTGAAGCTTTCTTT. The chain is built from TRBV7-2 and TRBJ1-1; D gene uncertain. CDR3 length equals 13 residues. Trimming cost V 1 base and J 1 base, with 4 bases left between them. The germline V gene has CDR1 SGHTA and CDR2 FQGNSA.

The J gene is TRBJ1-2, the V gene TRBV4-2; D remains unclear. Trimming took off 1 base at V and 0 bases at J, with 15 bases between the two ends. CDR1 and CDR2 (germline): LGHNA, YNFKEQ. The CDR3 sequence is 17 residues long. CDR3 region: CASSQGGVSLANYGYTF. The CDR3 DNA is TGTGCCAGCAGCCAAGGAGGCGTCTCGCTAGCTAACTATGGCTACACCTTC.

The chain recombines TRBV7-9 with TRBJ1-6; tentative D call: TRBD1 (6 bases). Per germline, CDR1 SEHNR and CDR2 FQNEAQ (reference sequence). The V end lost 4 bases, the J end lost 7 bases, and 11 bases lay between the germline ends. The CDR3 is 14 amino acids. The CDR3 reads CASSSGTWNSPLHF. CDR3 DNA sequence: TGTGCCAGCAGCTCCGGGACATGGAATTCACCCCTCCACTTT.

The J gene is TRBJ1-1, the V gene TRBV15; 8 nucleotides align to TRBD1. V lost 3 bases to trimming and J lost 7 bases; unmatched junction nucleotides: 4. CDR3 length: 13 residues. The germline gives CDR1 LNHNV, CDR2 YYDKDF (reference sequence). The CDR3, as DNA: TGTGCCACCAGCAGGAGACAGGGGATTGAAGCTTTCTTT. Translating it yields CATSRRQGIEAFF.

The chain recombines TRBV4-1 with TRBJ1-1; 7 bases fit TRBD1. The CDR3 consists of 16 residues. Unmatched junction bases numbered 14, after V lost 7 bases and J lost 3 bases. Germline V gene sequence: CDR1 MGHRA, CDR2 YSYEKL. CDR3 region: CASKTSFGQGDTEAFF. The CDR3 bases are TGCGCCAGCAAAACCTCGTTTGGGCAGGGGGACACTGAAGCTTTCTTT.

This clone was seen only a few times. The gene calls are TRBV10-3 and TRBJ2-3; 13 nucleotides align to TRBD2. CDR1 ENHRY and CDR2 SYGVKD come from the germline V gene. J lost 5 bases, V lost 6 bases, and 8 bases had no gene match. The CDR3 is made up of 16 amino acids. The CDR3 sequence is CAISLLAGGPGDTQYF. CDR3 DNA: TGTGCCATCAGCTTACTAGCGGGAGGGCCCGGAGATACGCAGTATTTT.

This clone was seen more than once but under ten times. The chain joins TRBV11-2 to TRBJ2-3; 9 positions agree with TRBD2. The CDR3 runs to 18 residues. Unmatched junction bases numbered 14, after V lost 2 bases and J lost 5 bases. CDR1 and CDR2 from the germline V gene are SGHAT and FQNNGV. The DNA of the CDR3 is TGTGCCAGCAGCTTACGTGCACGGACTAGCGTTGTTGGAGATACGCAGTATTTT. Translating it yields CASSLRARTSVVGDTQYF.

This clone was seen a handful of times. This sequence joins TRBV4-2 and TRBJ2-1, with D perhaps TRBD2 (6 bases). The CDR3 spans 14 residues. Germline CDR1 LGHNA, CDR2 YNFKEQ. The V end lost 1 base, the J end lost 6 bases, and 10 bases lay between the germline ends. CDR3 residues: CASSQGDWTNEQFF. The CDR3 DNA sequence: TGTGCCAGCAGCCAAGGGGACTGGACCAATGAGCAGTTCTTC.

The gene calls are TRBV14 and TRBJ2-2, with 7 bases lining up with TRBD1. This CDR3 is built from 15 residues. V dropped 4 bases and J dropped 0; count of bases not matched to a gene: 2. CDR1 is SGHDN, CDR2 FVKESK, per germline. CDR3 in amino acids: CASSLGTANTGELFF. CDR3 bases: TGTGCCAGCAGCCTAGGGACAGCGAACACCGGGGAGCTGTTTTTT.

V and J are TRBV29-1 and TRBJ1-2, with a possible D match to TRBD1 (5 bases). This CDR3 has 14 amino acids. Germline values: CDR1 SQVTM, CDR2 ANQGSEA. V gave up 6 bases and J gave up 3 bases, with 17 bases separating them. CDR3 coding DNA: TGCAGCGTCATAGCAGGGCTATCTGACTATGGCTACACCTTC. It is translated as CSVIAGLSDYGYTF.

This clone has more than one count but fewer than ten. The chain employs TRBV4-1 and TRBJ2-1, with TRBD2 matching 10 bases. This CDR3 region has 16 residues. CDR1 and CDR2 (germline): MGHRA, YSYEKL. J was trimmed by 9 bases and V by 0 bases; bases with no gene match: 8. CDR3 protein: CASSQDMEREGPEQFF. The CDR3 DNA sequence: TGCGCCAGCAGCCAAGATATGGAGCGGGAGGGCCCTGAGCAGTTCTTC.

A few counts support this clone. This chain uses TRBV19 with TRBJ1-1, with TRBD1 matching 7 bases. CDR3 length: 14 residues. V shed 5 bases and J 5 bases; nucleotides not matched to a gene: 8. Germline V CDR1 and CDR2: LNHDA, SQIVND (reference sequence). Here the CDR3 DNA reads TGTGCCAGTAGTTCCCGACAGGGCGGGACTGAAGCTTTCTTT. This encodes CASSSRQGGTEAFF.

The chain carries TRBV6-6 and TRBJ1-2; no reliable D call. Germline CDR1 MNHNY, CDR2 SVGAGI (reference sequence). V lost 2 bases, J lost 8 bases, and 15 bases lay in between. This CDR3 spans 14 amino acids. CDR3 coding DNA: TGTGCCAGCAGTTACGGTGACGGAGCACGGGGCTACACCTTC. The encoded protein is CASSYGDGARGYTF.

The sample holds a few counts of this clone. The chain links TRBV30 to TRBJ1-4; D gene uncertain. This CDR3 comprises 13 residues. Per the germline V gene, CDR1 is GTSNPN and CDR2 is SVGIG (reference sequence). V lost 2 bases, J lost 9 bases, and 13 bases lay in between. Here the CDR3 DNA reads TGTGCCTGGAGTTCATCAACAGCCCAAAAACTGTTTTTT. As protein: CAWSSSTAQKLFF.

This clone was seen only a few times. The rearrangement joins TRBV7-3 to TRBJ2-1; the match to TRBD2 covers 7 bases. The CDR3 totals 13 residues. Germline CDR1 is SGHTA and CDR2 is FQGTGA. With V trimmed by 5 bases and J by 7 bases, 5 bases remained unmatched. The CDR3 nucleotides are TGTGCCAGCAGCGAATGGCGGGGGAATGAGCAGTTCTTC. This gives the protein CASSEWRGNEQFF. Combining the CDR3 with reference TRBV7-3 and TRBJ2-1 gives the whole variable domain GAGVSQTPSNKVTEKGKYVELRCDPISGHTALYWYRQSLGQGPEFLIYFQGTGAADDSGLPNDRFFAVRPEGSVSTLKIQRTERGDSAVYLCASSEWRGNEQFFGPGTRLTVL.